Given below is one T cell receptor beta chain in context. It lacks a known antigen. No much larger clonotype is one base removed from it; base qualities were not supplied. The data derive from a study of T cells in Graves' hyperthyroidism and ophthalmopathy (dated by TCRdb to about 2019). In the study overall: To identify TCR V-J signatures that set the groups apart, the researchers used a discovery cohort of 90 to 100 patients, made up of approximately 43 with Graves' ophthalmopathy and 55 to 65 with stable Graves' hyperthyroidism. The study also compared thyroid tissue and blood T-cell repertoires from several Graves' hyperthyroidism patients. After sampling, hyperthyroidism patients received methimazole starting at 30 mg daily, and ophthalmopathy patients received high-dose intravenous methylprednisolone. Prospective prediction of ophthalmopathy was tested in an independent validation cohort of 18 hyperthyroidism patients and 17 patients who later progressed to ophthalmopathy. The 75 to 100 discovery patients were divided at random into training and test sets in a 7:3 ratio. The paper reports TCR Vbeta CDR3 sequencing of over 130 peripheral blood samples: around 45 ophthalmopathy, under 80 hyperthyroidism and 17 progressor patients. The paper's findings and limits, for the study overall: Blood samples also contained most of the expanded thyroid clonotypes (frequency above 0.001), which suggests that blood repertoires may reflect thyroid immune responses. In validation, progression to ophthalmopathy was predicted by the model with about 70% sensitivity and 72% to 85% specificity, a median of about 6 months before onset. A model built on a 13 V-J signature distinguished ophthalmopathy from stable hyperthyroidism, reaching 87.88% sensitivity and about 81% specificity in cross-validation and 80%/75% in testing. Sample size was not statistically predetermined, and investigators were not blinded to group allocation.

TCR beta CDR3 regions were amplified from RNA transcripts. The first round of RT-PCR for the TCR CDR3 was performed with the HTBI primer set and the Qiagen OneStep RT-PCR kit. A second multiplex PCR round built the libraries, followed by size selection and purification. Sequencing of the libraries was done on an Illumina HiSeq2000 using paired-end 100 bp reads. The study's processing was this. SOAPnuke was used to process the raw data, throwing out any read that contained adapters or uncalled bases, had a mean Phred below 15, or lacked an exact constant-primer or identifier match. COPE v1.2.5 was used to merge the high-quality paired reads, and each unique nucleotide sequence was defined as a clonotype. MiTCR v1.1 was used to align clonotypes to the IMGT TRBV, TRBD and TRBJ reference segments. The analysis included only V-J combinations with a frequency above 0.0001, which together covered roughly 99% of the repertoires. A TCS score was defined as the ratio of F50 (clonal expansion) to E x V (chaos), with BLOSUM62-based TCRdist applied between CDR3 peptides within each V-J. Welch's t-statistics and random forest reduced 514 V-J features to roughly 13, which were used in a naive Bayes classifier (R e1071). TCRdb trimmed the raw reads at Q25, called clones with MiXCR and kept productive beta chains. When rows share a CDR3 protein, they turn into one entry using the most common DNA and genes. For this entry, the V and J calls and clone size follow TCRdb and not the study's own pipeline. The sample data list hundreds of thousands of distinct CDR3 sequences, and about half of these were observed just once. Approximately 8.2% of the sample belongs to the ten largest clones.

Stable Graves' hyperthyroidism was defined as no progression to ophthalmopathy during 18 months of follow-up. Hyperthyroidism patients were aged 18 to 65 years and newly diagnosed, with disease duration of less than 2 months. Patients with uncontrolled infections, other autoimmune diseases, pregnancy or lactation were excluded. Diagnoses were established on the basis of clinical symptoms, serum thyroxine and TRAb, thyroid ultrasound, and orbital computed tomography. Trizol reagent was used to extract total RNA, and RNA quality was then checked on an Agilent 2100 Bioanalyzer. Per the germline V gene, SGHTA is the CDR1 and FQGTGA is the CDR2. V is reduced by 1 base and J by 3 bases, leaving a spacing of 6 bases between them. Counted from cysteine to phenylalanine, this CDR3 has 13 amino acids. The entry retains the CDR3 DNA only, 39 bases that are in frame from base 1.

Recombination connected TRBV7-3 to TRBJ1-1; the D gene cannot be named for sure. This TCR was sampled from a woman between 18 and 30 years old with Graves' hyperthyroidism. Donor details come from another sample of the same person, matched by shared clones. Sequencing was performed on peripheral blood or thyroid tissue (not recorded which). The sequenced DNA is TGTGCCAGCAGCTTAATAGGAGACACTGAAGCTTTCTTT. Its translation reads: CASSLIGDTEAFF.